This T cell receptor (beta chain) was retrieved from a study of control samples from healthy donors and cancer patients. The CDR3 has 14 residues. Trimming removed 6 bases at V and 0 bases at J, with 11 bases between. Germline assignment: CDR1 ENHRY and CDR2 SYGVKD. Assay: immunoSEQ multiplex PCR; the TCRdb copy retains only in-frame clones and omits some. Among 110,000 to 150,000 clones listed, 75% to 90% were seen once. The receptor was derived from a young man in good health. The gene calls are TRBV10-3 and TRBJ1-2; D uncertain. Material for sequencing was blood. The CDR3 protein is CAIRQVGTNYGYTF. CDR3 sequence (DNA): TGTGCCATCAGGCAGGTGGGGACTAACTATGGCTACACCTTC.